The T cell receptor (beta chain) under discussion was sequenced for a study of blood T cell repertoires in COVID-19 (dated by TCRdb to 2018 to 2021). Concerning the study at large: The collaborator samples originated in the United States, Italy and Spain and spanned the acute and convalescent phases of COVID-19. The repertoires were released in a freely available public database intended as a resource for research on the immune response to SARS-CoV-2. Where HLA class I and class II types were available, the types were taken from metadata supplied by the sample provider, not from assay-based typing. Subjects who had been exposed to COVID-19, were actively infected with it, or had recovered from it provided the deeply sampled blood TCRbeta repertoires that made up the dataset. The material from the prospective study consisted of cDNA or gDNA derived from T cells, B-cell-depleted T cells, or PBMCs. Nearly every sample came with metadata listing a de-identified subject ID, COVID-19 status, age in years and sex. The samples were drawn from two sources: the first 160 participants of the ongoing ImmuneRACE study, and about 1,300 subjects contributed by 6 global collaborators. Study-wide conclusions, independent of this receptor: Clinical and demographic metadata were provided uncurated, with the amount varying by source and participant.

V ends up 6 bases short and J 6 bases short, with an unmatched junction base count of 2. CDR1 ENHRY and CDR2 SYGVKD are derived from the germline V gene. Taken from cysteine to phenylalanine, the CDR3 has 12 residues. Kept here is only the CDR3 DNA, which spans 36 bases and is read in frame from base 1. TCRbeta CDR3 regions were amplified from genomic DNA by means of the immunoSEQ Assay, a bias-controlled multiplex PCR. Regarding the original processing steps: The number of nucleated cells in each sample was estimated from the amplification of reference gene primers within the assay. To quantify the absolute abundance of each unique TCRbeta CDR3 rearrangement, sequence reads were collapsed and filtered. Productive Simpson clonality was computed per sample as the square root of Simpson's diversity index over productive rearrangements. This is the immuneACCESS table as TCRdb keeps it, with only in-frame sequences that have V and J called. A part of the clones is gone; compared with another copy, unresolved V genes explain less than half, and the rest is unexplained. D and trimming come from the DNA, and the V and J calls and clone size come from that table. This sample comprises about 130,000 clones, around four fifths of them detected only once. Around 18% of the sample is taken by the ten largest.

Regarding this clone: What this receptor recognizes is not known. No much larger clonotype is one base removed from it; base qualities were not supplied.

Collaborating institutions collected whole blood in K2EDTA tubes following their own protocols. For TCRbeta analysis, collaborators shipped samples as frozen whole blood, isolated PBMCs, or DNA extracted from either of those sample types. Sequencing used peripheral blood. The chain is encoded by TRBV10-3 joined to TRBJ1-1, and 9 junctional nucleotides match TRBD1. This clonotype was sampled from a man at least 80 years old with acute or convalescent COVID-19. Here is the DNA: TGTGCCATCAGGGGGGACAGGGCTGAAGCTTTCTTT. This gives the protein CAIRGDRAEAFF.